The 9 T cell receptor beta chains below were found in one sample sequenced in a study of Ad26.COV2.S vaccination and SARS-CoV-2 variants. Documented treatment: around 19 received Ad26.COV2.S at low or high dose, single or two shots; 5 received placebo; per-sample allocation not given. Specimen acquisition occurred on day 63 following the initial vaccine or placebo injection. The assay was immunoSEQ multiplex PCR, and TCRdb's table has in-frame clones only and misses some. The sample has hundreds of thousands of clones; around 90% are singletons. The sample in question was peripheral blood, obtained in a trial of Ad26.COV2.S vaccine versus placebo. The receptors stem from a person between 18 and 65 years old who received the Ad26.COV2.S COVID-19 vaccine or a placebo.

The chain uses TRBV18 and TRBJ1-2, with 9 nucleotides matching TRBD1. The CDR3 sequence is 14 residues long. With 4 bases clipped from V and 4 bases from J, the junction kept 4 bases outside the gene matches. The V gene's germline CDR1 is KGHSH and CDR2 LQKENI. CDR3 nucleotides: TGTGCCAGCTCACAACGGGACAGGGCCTATGGCTACACCTTC. Translation gives CASSQRDRAYGYTF.

V gene TRBV6-6 combines with J gene TRBJ2-7; D call uncertain. The CDR3 extends over 13 amino acids. Looked up from germline, CDR1 is MNHNY and CDR2 is SVGAGI (reference sequence). The V end was cut by 7 bases, the J end by 2 bases, with 12 bases between. CDR3: CASTRTETYEQYF. For the CDR3, the DNA is TGTGCCAGCACTCGGACGGAGACCTACGAGCAGTACTTC.

The rearrangement links TRBV12-3 or TRBV12-4 to TRBJ2-5; D is ambiguous. The V end was cut by 2 bases, the J end by 6 bases, with 7 bases between. The CDR3 runs to 12 residues. For the CDR3, the DNA is TGTGCCAGCAGTTTATTAGATCAGACCCAGTACTTC. Translated, it gives CASSLLDQTQYF.

CDR3 sequence reads: CASSLEENYGYTF. CDR3 bases: TGCGCCAGCAGCTTAGAAGAAAACTATGGCTACACCTTC. The chain is built from TRBV5-1 and TRBJ1-2; D ambiguous. The CDR3 runs to 13 residues. The V and J ends lost 2 bases and 2 bases respectively, with 7 bases between them. Germline assignment: CDR1 SGHRS and CDR2 YFSETQ.

This clone was detected a few times. J is TRBJ1-2 and V is TRBV7-9, with TRBD1 identical over 7 bases. This CDR3 is built from 13 residues. V was pared by 5 bases and J by 6 bases, with 6 bases of the junction left unmatched. Germline CDR1 is SEHNR and CDR2 is FQNEAQ (reference sequence). The CDR3 is CASSLTGLDGYTF. In DNA form, the CDR3 reads TGTGCCAGCAGCCTGACAGGGCTGGATGGCTACACCTTC.

The chain employs TRBV18 and TRBJ2-1; TRBD2 matches at 8 bases. The germline V gene has CDR1 KGHSH and CDR2 LQKENI. The ends lost 4 bases at V and 6 bases at J; junction bases unmatched: 8. The CDR3 sequence is 15 residues long. CDR3 protein: CASSRGGGLFNEQFF. CDR3 nucleotides: TGTGCCAGCTCACGCGGCGGGGGGCTATTCAATGAGCAGTTCTTC.

J is TRBJ1-5 and V is TRBV3-1 (or the pseudogene TRBV3-2), with unresolved D. Germline V gene data show CDR1 as LGHDT and CDR2 as YNNKEL (reference sequence). Trimming removed 3 bases at V and 5 bases at J, with 5 bases between. The CDR3 has 12 amino acids. For the CDR3, the DNA is TGTGCCAGCAGCCACCCCGATCAGCCCCAGCATTTT. It translates to CASSHPDQPQHF.

The chain employs TRBV11-2 and TRBJ2-7; D gene unclear. The germline V gene encodes CDR1 SGHAT and CDR2 FQNNGV. The length of the CDR3 is 12 residues. Trimming cost V 3 bases and J 4 bases, with 7 bases left between them. The chain's CDR3 is CASSFSNYEQYF. The CDR3 DNA sequence: TGTGCCAGCAGCTTTTCGAATTACGAGCAGTACTTC.

CDR3 in amino acids: CASGWGADNEQFF. DNA for the CDR3: TGTGCCAGCGGATGGGGGGCCGACAATGAGCAGTTCTTC. The chain has TRBV7-9 and TRBJ2-1; D may correspond to TRBD1 or TRBD2 (6 bases each). V lost 8 bases and J lost 5, with 13 bases in between. The CDR3 covers 13 residues. CDR1 SEHNR and CDR2 FQNEAQ come from the germline V gene (reference sequence). Full variable domain (outside the CDR3, taken from reference TRBV7-9 and TRBJ2-1): DTGVSQNPRHKITKRGQNVTFRCDPISEHNRLYWYRQTLGQGPEFLTYFQNEAQLEKSRLLSDRFSAERPKGSFSTLEIQRTEQGDSAMYLCASGWGADNEQFFGPGTRLTVL.